This TCR beta chain appears in the sequencing data of a study of control samples from healthy donors and cancer patients (dated by TCRdb to 2019 to 2021). This clone appeared a single time. The clone's antigen remains unknown. No much larger clone is present one base from it, and per-base qualities are unavailable. The germline ends are 17 bases apart after V is trimmed by 4 bases and J by 5 bases. Based on the germline V gene (reference sequence), the CDR1 and CDR2 sequences are GTSNPN and SVGIG. The CDR3 holds 14 amino acids from the cysteine to the phenylalanine. The sequence is cut down to CDR3 DNA, 42 bases in frame from base 1. Libraries were constructed by the immunoSEQ multiplex PCR assay. This immuneACCESS table, as held by TCRdb, lists in-frame sequences with V and J called but not all clones. Of the missing ones, under half trace to an unresolved V gene in checked studies; the others have no known cause. The sample table holds 210,000 or so clones, of which about 89% were seen once. The top ten hold approximately 1.8% of the sample.

The sequence was collected from a man younger than 40 in good health. Sequenced input: blood. Recombination linked TRBV30 to TRBJ1-1; 5 matching bases give a weak D call of TRBD1. The CDR3 protein sequence reads: CAWISRAPGTEAFF. The sequence in DNA is TGTGCCTGGATTTCCAGGGCTCCGGGGACTGAAGCTTTCTTT.